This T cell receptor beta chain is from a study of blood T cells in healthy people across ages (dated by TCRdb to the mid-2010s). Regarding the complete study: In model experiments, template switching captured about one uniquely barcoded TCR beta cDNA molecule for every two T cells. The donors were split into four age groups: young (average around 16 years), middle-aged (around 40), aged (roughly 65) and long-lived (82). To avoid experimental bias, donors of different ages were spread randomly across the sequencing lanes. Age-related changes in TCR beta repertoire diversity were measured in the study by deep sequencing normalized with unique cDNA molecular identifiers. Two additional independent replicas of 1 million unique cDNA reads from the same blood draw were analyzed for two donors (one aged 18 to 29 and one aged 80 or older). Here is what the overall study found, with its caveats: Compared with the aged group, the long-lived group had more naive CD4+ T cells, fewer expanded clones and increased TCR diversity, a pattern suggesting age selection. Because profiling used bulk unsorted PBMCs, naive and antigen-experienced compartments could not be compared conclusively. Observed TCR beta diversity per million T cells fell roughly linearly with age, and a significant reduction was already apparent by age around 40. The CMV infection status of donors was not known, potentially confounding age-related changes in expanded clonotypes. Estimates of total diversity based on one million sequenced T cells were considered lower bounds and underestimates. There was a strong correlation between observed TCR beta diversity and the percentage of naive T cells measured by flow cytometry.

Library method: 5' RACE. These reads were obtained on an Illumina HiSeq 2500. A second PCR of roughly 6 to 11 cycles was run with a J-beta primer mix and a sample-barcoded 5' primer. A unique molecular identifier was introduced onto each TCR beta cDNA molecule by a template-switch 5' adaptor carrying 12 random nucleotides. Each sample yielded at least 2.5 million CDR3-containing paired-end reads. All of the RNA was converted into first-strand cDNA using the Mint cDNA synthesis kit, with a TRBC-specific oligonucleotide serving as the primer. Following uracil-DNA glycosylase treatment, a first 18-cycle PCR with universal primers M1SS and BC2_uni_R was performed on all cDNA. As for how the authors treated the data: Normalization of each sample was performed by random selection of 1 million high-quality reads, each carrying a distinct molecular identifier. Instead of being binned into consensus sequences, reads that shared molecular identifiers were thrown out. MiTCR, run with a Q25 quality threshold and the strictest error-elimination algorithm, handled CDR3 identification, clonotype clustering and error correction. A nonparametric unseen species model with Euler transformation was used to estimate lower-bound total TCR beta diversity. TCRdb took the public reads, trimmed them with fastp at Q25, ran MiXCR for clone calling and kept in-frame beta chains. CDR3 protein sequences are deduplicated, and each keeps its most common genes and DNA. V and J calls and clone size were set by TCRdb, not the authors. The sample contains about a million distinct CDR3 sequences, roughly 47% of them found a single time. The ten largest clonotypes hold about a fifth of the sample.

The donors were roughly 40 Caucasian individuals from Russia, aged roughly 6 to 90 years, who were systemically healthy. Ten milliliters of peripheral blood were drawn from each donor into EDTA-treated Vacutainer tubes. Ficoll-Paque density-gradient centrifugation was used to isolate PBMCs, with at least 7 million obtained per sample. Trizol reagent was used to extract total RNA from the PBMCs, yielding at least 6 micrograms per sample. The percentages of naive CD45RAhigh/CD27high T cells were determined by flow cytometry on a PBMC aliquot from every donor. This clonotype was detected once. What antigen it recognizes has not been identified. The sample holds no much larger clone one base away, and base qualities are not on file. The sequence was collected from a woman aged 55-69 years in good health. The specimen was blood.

The DNA is TGTGCCAGCAGTTTCCCCCCACAGGCCGGCCACGAGCAGTACTTC. This yields the protein CASSFPPQAGHEQYF. Recombination connected TRBV28 to TRBJ2-7, with a weak D call of TRBD1 (5 bases match). The junction carries 17 bases between V and J, which are trimmed by 3 bases and 5 bases respectively. Sequences MDHEN (CDR1) and SYDVKM (CDR2) are obtained from the germline V gene. The CDR3 runs 15 residues from the cysteine to the phenylalanine. Only the CDR3 part of the read is kept: 45 bases, read in frame from the first base.